This TCR beta chain was observed in a study of blood T cell repertoires in COVID-19. Assignment of participants to cohorts was predicated upon participant-reported clinical history. Germline CDR1 reads SGHDN; CDR2 reads FVKESK. This CDR3 contains 11 residues. Profiling relied on immunoSEQ multiplex PCR, and the TCRdb table lists in-frame clones only, not all of them. This sample has 180,000 or so clones; roughly 82% occur once, and the top ten carry around 10%. This clone was seen just once. One end of the junction varies from germline; a read error may be responsible. The sequence derives from a man in his fifties or sixties who had recovered from COVID-19. The rearrangement uses TRBV14 and TRBJ2-7, with D possibly TRBD1 on 6 matching bases. What was sequenced was PBMCs or T cells enriched from blood (not recorded which). Here the CDR3 DNA reads TGTGCCAGCAGCCATGGTCATAACAGGGAGTTC. Translating it yields CASSHGHNREF.